The 20 T cell receptor beta chains reported below all come from one sample, sequenced in a study of blood T cell repertoires in COVID-19. Clones were sequenced by immunoSEQ multiplex PCR, and TCRdb holds only the in-frame ones, with some missing. The sample yields approximately 210,000 clones, about 86% seen once. Sequenced material: peripheral blood. The receptor source for this set is a woman in her seventies with acute or convalescent COVID-19.

The rearrangement links TRBV24-1 to TRBJ2-2; tentatively, D is TRBD1 (5 bases). This CDR3 is 15 amino acids long. The germline V and J ends were trimmed by 4 bases and 1 base, with 9 bases remaining between them. Germline values: CDR1 KGHDR, CDR2 SFDVKD. The CDR3 DNA reads TGTGCCACCAGTGAGTATACAGGGAACACCGGGGAGCTGTTTTTT. Its translation: CATSEYTGNTGELFF.

The J gene is TRBJ2-3, the V gene TRBV29-1; D is perhaps TRBD2 (6 bases). With 4 bases removed from V and 3 bases from J, the gap between germline ends came to 11 bases. The length of the CDR3 is 13 residues. Germline V gene data show CDR1 as SQVTM and CDR2 as ANQGSEA. CDR3 nucleotides: TGCAGCGTTGGGCAGGGAGGTACAGATACGCAGTATTTT. Translated, it gives CSVGQGGTDTQYF.

This clone was detected a few times. The genes are TRBV5-4 and TRBJ2-2, with D perhaps matching TRBD2 (5 bases). The CDR3 runs to 16 residues. The germline V gene has CDR1 SGHNT and CDR2 YYREEE (reference sequence). V lost 4 bases and J lost 4, with 17 bases in between. CDR3 coding DNA: TGTGCCAGCAGCATAAGTCTGGGTCGGGGCACCGGGGAGCTGTTTTTT. This sequence encodes CASSISLGRGTGELFF.

V usage is TRBV5-1 and J usage is TRBJ1-1; the D gene is possibly TRBD1 (5 bases). Germline CDR1 reads SGHRS; CDR2 reads YFSETQ. Trimming took off 3 bases at V and 1 base at J, with 16 bases between the two ends. The CDR3 loop spans 16 amino acids. This chain's CDR3 is CASSSTLGQGNTEAFF. In DNA, the CDR3 is TGCGCCAGCAGCTCCACCCTGGGGCAGGGGAACACTGAAGCTTTCTTT.

This clone showed up just once. The rearrangement links TRBV3-1 (or the pseudogene TRBV3-2) to TRBJ1-1; 7 bases line up with TRBD1. The V and J ends lost 4 bases and 10 bases, in that order; junction bases with no gene match: 9. This CDR3 is 13 amino acids long. Germline values: CDR1 LGHDT, CDR2 YNNKEL (reference sequence). CDR3 DNA sequence: TGTGCCAGCAGCCCAATTTCGACAGGGCGAGCTTTCTTT. Protein: CASSPISTGRAFF.

This sequence joins TRBV19 and TRBJ1-5, with unresolved D. The V and J ends lost 5 bases and 0 bases respectively, with 11 bases between them. CDR1 is LNHDA and CDR2 is SQIVND in the germline V gene (reference sequence). The CDR3 extends over 15 amino acids. Here the CDR3 reads CASSFTPYSNQPQHF. Written as DNA, the CDR3 is TGTGCCAGTAGTTTCACACCTTATAGCAATCAGCCCCAGCATTTT.

This chain uses TRBV10-2 with TRBJ2-7; possibly TRBD2 for D (6 bases). CDR1 WSHSY and CDR2 SAAADI come from the germline V gene. V was cut by 2 bases and J by 6 bases, with 11 bases left in between. The CDR3 consists of 13 residues. CDR3 sequence: CASSETTRSEQYF. Here the CDR3 DNA reads TGCGCCAGCAGTGAGACGACTAGATCCGAGCAGTACTTC.

The CDR3 reads CASSLTVEAGETQYF. DNA for the CDR3: TGTGCCAGCAGCCTAACCGTAGAGGCGGGAGAGACCCAGTACTTC. The V and J genes are TRBV5-6 and TRBJ2-5; D is perhaps TRBD2 (5 bases). Germline V CDR1 and CDR2: SGHDT, YYEEEE. Trimming took 4 bases from V and 4 from J, leaving 17 bases between them. This CDR3 comprises 15 residues.

The chain has TRBV27 and TRBJ1-2; 8 bases agree with TRBD1. CDR3 length: 14 amino acids. V gave up 0 bases and J gave up 9 bases; unmatched junction bases: 6. Germline CDR1 is MNHEY and CDR2 is SMNVEV (reference sequence). In nucleotides, the CDR3 is TGTGCCAGCAGTTTATCTTGGACAGGGCTGAGCTACACCTTC. Translating it yields CASSLSWTGLSYTF.

The rearrangement joins TRBV2 to TRBJ1-4, with a tentative D call TRBD1 (5 bases). Trimming removed 2 bases at V and 2 bases at J, with 9 bases between. Germline V CDR1 and CDR2: SNHLY, FYNNEI. The CDR3 covers 15 residues. The CDR3 loop reads CASSEQGGTNEKLFF. The CDR3 DNA reads as TGTGCCAGCAGTGAACAGGGAGGGACTAATGAAAAACTGTTTTTT.

V usage is TRBV7-2 and J usage is TRBJ2-2, with 7 bases matching TRBD1. Losses at the gene ends were 4 bases for V and 5 bases for J; bases not matched to a gene: 10. There are 16 residues in the CDR3. Germline V gene lookup returns CDR1 SGHTA and CDR2 FQGNSA. The CDR3 is CASSSRQGSLTGELFF. The CDR3 DNA reads TGTGCCAGCAGCTCCCGACAGGGTAGTTTAACCGGGGAGCTGTTTTTT.

In its sample, this clone was seen a few times. The rearrangement joins TRBV3-1 (or the pseudogene TRBV3-2) to TRBJ1-2, with TRBD1 as a possible D gene (5 bases). V lost 0 bases and J 7 bases, leaving 15 bases between the germline ends. CDR3 size: 15 residues. Germline lookup yields CDR1 LGHDT and CDR2 YNNKEL (reference sequence). The CDR3 sequence is CASSQDFQGRSGYTF. DNA for the CDR3: TGTGCCAGCAGCCAAGATTTCCAGGGTCGGAGTGGCTACACCTTC.

The rearrangement links TRBV12-2 to TRBJ2-4; the table's D gene call, TRBD2, was not cross checked with the DNA. TRBV12-2 has pseudogene status. CDR3 size: 15 residues. CDR3 in DNA: TGTGCAAGTCGCTTAGTTAGCAGAGATAAAAACATTCAGTACTTC. The encoded protein is CASRLVSRDKNIQYF.

This chain connects TRBV28 to TRBJ1-5; 7 nucleotides align to TRBD1. Looked up from germline, CDR1 is MDHEN and CDR2 is SYDVKM. V was pared by 7 bases and J by 3 bases, with 9 bases of the junction left unmatched. There are 15 residues in the CDR3. CDR3: CASTITQGVNQPQHF. In DNA, the CDR3 is TGTGCCAGCACCATTACTCAGGGGGTCAATCAGCCCCAGCATTTT.

V is TRBV6-5 and J is TRBJ2-5, with TRBD1 matching 12 bases. The germline CDR1 and CDR2 sequences are MNHEY and SVGAGI. This CDR3 comprises 14 residues. V was pared by 6 bases and J by 5 bases, with 4 bases of the junction left unmatched. The CDR3 protein is CASRGDRGRETQYF. The CDR3 nucleotides read TGTGCCAGCAGGGGGGACAGGGGGCGGGAGACCCAGTACTTC.

The chain combines TRBV27 with TRBJ2-7; TRBD2 is a possible D gene (6 bases). V gave up 5 bases and J gave up 1 base, with 12 bases separating them. The CDR3 is 14 residues long. Germline CDR1 and CDR2: MNHEY and SMNVEV (reference sequence). For the CDR3, the DNA is TGTGCCAGCAGTGGCCAGCGGGCGTCCTACGAGCAGTACTTC. Its translation: CASSGQRASYEQYF.

The J gene is TRBJ1-2, the V gene TRBV19; maybe TRBD1 (5 bases). V shed 2 bases and J shed 3 bases, with 10 bases lying between them. The CDR3 consists of 14 residues. Germline V gives CDR1 LNHDA, CDR2 SQIVND (reference sequence). CDR3 DNA: TGTGCCAGTAGTATACAGGTACAGGACTATGGCTACACCTTC. It codes for CASSIQVQDYGYTF.

V usage is TRBV24-1 and J usage is TRBJ1-2, with 8 nucleotides matching TRBD1. This CDR3 is built from 16 residues. V dropped 4 bases and J dropped 8; count of bases not matched to a gene: 14. In germline, CDR1 is KGHDR, CDR2 SFDVKD. CDR3 nucleotides: TGTGCCACCAGTGACCCCGGGACAGGAGATCGAAGGGGCTACACCTTC. It encodes CATSDPGTGDRRGYTF.

The CDR3 region has the DNA TGTGCCAGCAGCTTAGAGGACAGGAAATTTTCACCCCTCCACTTT. Its protein product is CASSLEDRKFSPLHF. J is TRBJ1-6 and V is TRBV7-9; 7 bases are shared with TRBD1. The CDR3 is 15 amino acids. Germline V gene sequence: CDR1 SEHNR, CDR2 FQNEAQ (reference sequence). The trim removed 1 base at V and 9 bases at J, leaving 6 bases unmatched.

This clone was observed a few times. The chain employs TRBV6-5 and TRBJ1-5; D unclear. Germline CDR1 and CDR2: MNHEY and SVGAGI. Between the trimmed V and J ends, which lost 5 bases and 5 bases, there was a span of 10 bases. This CDR3 region has 13 residues. CDR3 sequence reads: CASSLDGDQPQHF. Written as DNA, the CDR3 is TGTGCCAGCAGTCTCGACGGGGATCAGCCCCAGCATTTT.